The 13 T cell receptor beta chains below come from one sample, sequenced in a study of shared clonotypes between healthy human individuals (dated by TCRdb to 2019 to 2021). The method was the immunoSEQ multiplex PCR assay. Imported from immuneACCESS, the table was reduced by TCRdb to in-frame sequences with V and J called. These copies leave out some clones; in studies compared against another copy, an unresolved V gene accounts for under half, and the cause of the remainder is not known. This sample holds 950,000 to 1,100,000 clones; 65% to 75% were observed only once. Around 1.4% of the sample lies in the top ten. Sample: memory CD4+ T cells sorted from blood. In the paper's terms, the cell subset or site label means: CD45RA-negative fraction. The receptors here all came from a man between 18 and 29 years old in good health.

In this sample, this clone turned up a few times. The same CDR3 arises from other DNA sequences in this sample as well. The J gene is TRBJ2-6, the V gene TRBV19, with a weak D call TRBD1 (6 bases). V was pared by 6 bases and J by 4 bases, with 13 bases between. Germline CDR1 and CDR2: LNHDA and SQIVND (reference sequence). The CDR3 covers 15 residues. CDR3 amino acids: CASSSDRAGANVLTF. The DNA for the CDR3 is TGTGCCAGTAGCTCGGACAGAGCCGGGGCCAACGTCCTGACTTTC.

The chain uses TRBV5-4 and TRBJ2-2, with TRBD1 matching 11 bases. J was trimmed by 8 bases and V by 4 bases; bases with no gene match: 13. Germline V gene lookup returns CDR1 SGHNT and CDR2 YYREEE (reference sequence). The CDR3 contains 17 residues. The CDR3, as DNA: TGTGCCAGCAGCACAGGACAGGGGGCGCCGAGAGCGGGGGAGCTGTTTTTT. It encodes CASSTGQGAPRAGELFF.

The V call is TRBV4-3, the J call TRBJ2-3; D gene unclear. V was pared by 2 bases and J by 0 bases, with 9 bases between. This CDR3 is 15 amino acids long. Per germline, CDR1 LGHNA and CDR2 YSLEER. CDR3 coding DNA: TGCGCCAGCAGCCAATCCAAACCTAGCACAGATACGCAGTATTTT. Its protein is CASSQSKPSTDTQYF.

The sample holds one count of this clone. The chain employs TRBV2 and TRBJ2-3; D gene ambiguous. Deletions cut 2 bases from V and 6 bases from J, with 6 bases between. CDR3 length: 12 amino acids. Germline lookup yields CDR1 SNHLY and CDR2 FYNNEI. CDR3 bases: TGTGCCAGCAGTGAAACTATGGATACGCAGTATTTT. Protein sequence: CASSETMDTQYF.

The chain has TRBV28 and TRBJ2-5; 8 positions agree with TRBD2. The trim removed 3 bases at V and 2 bases at J, leaving 2 bases unmatched. The V gene's germline CDR1 is MDHEN and CDR2 SYDVKM. The CDR3 covers 14 residues. The CDR3 bases are TGTGCCAGCAGTTTTGGCGGGGGGCAAGAGACCCAGTACTTC. Translated, it gives CASSFGGGQETQYF.

V usage is TRBV29-1 and J usage is TRBJ1-1; D remains unclear. Deletions cut 6 bases from V and 1 base from J, with 12 bases between. Germline V lookup: CDR1 SQVTM, CDR2 ANQGSEA. CDR3 length: 13 residues. For the CDR3, the DNA is TGCAGCGTCCTTATGATCTCGAACACTGAAGCTTTCTTT. It translates to CSVLMISNTEAFF.

The chain is built from TRBV7-2 and TRBJ2-7; D unclear. V lost 2 bases and J 7 bases, leaving 9 bases between the germline ends. CDR1 and CDR2 (germline): SGHTA, FQGNSA. The CDR3 sequence is 12 residues long. The CDR3 nucleotides are TGTGCCAGCAGCTTACCGACTGTGGAGCAGTACTTC. Translating it yields CASSLPTVEQYF.

This chain joins TRBV5-1 and TRBJ1-3; D remains ambiguous. Germline CDR1 SGHRS, CDR2 YFSETQ. The germline V and J ends were trimmed by 5 bases and 3 bases, with 12 bases remaining between them. CDR3 length: 14 residues. The CDR3 DNA sequence: TGCGCCAGCAGTCCCCCGGGTTTTGGAAACACCATATATTTT. Protein sequence: CASSPPGFGNTIYF.

This clone was seen a handful of times. The chain recombines TRBV14 with TRBJ1-1; D gene ambiguous. CDR3 size: 14 residues. Germline V gene data show CDR1 as SGHDN and CDR2 as FVKESK. V was shortened by 4 bases and J by 1 base, with 10 bases between the two germline ends. CDR3 region: CASSPWTENTEAFF. As DNA, the CDR3 is TGTGCCAGCAGCCCCTGGACCGAGAACACTGAAGCTTTCTTT.

Here the CDR3 reads CASSGHTTNEKLFF. CDR3 in DNA: TGTGCCAGCAGTGGCCATACAACTAATGAAAAACTGTTTTTT. The V and J genes are TRBV28 and TRBJ1-4, with D uncertain. This CDR3 is built from 14 residues. Germline V CDR1 and CDR2: MDHEN, SYDVKM. V was shortened by 5 bases and J by 0 bases, with 7 bases between the two germline ends.

The chain is built from TRBV28 and TRBJ1-1, with 7 bases lining up with TRBD1. CDR1 and CDR2 from the germline V gene are MDHEN and SYDVKM. Trimming at V came to 5 bases and at J to 0 bases, leaving 12 bases not matched to a gene. CDR3 size: 17 residues. The CDR3 reads CASSASTGWLVNTEAFF. The CDR3 bases are TGTGCCAGCAGTGCTTCGACAGGGTGGTTAGTGAACACTGAAGCTTTCTTT.

The J gene is TRBJ2-3, the V gene TRBV5-1, with TRBD2 identical over 8 bases. In germline, CDR1 is SGHRS, CDR2 YFSETQ. The CDR3 spans 17 residues. V lost 1 base and J lost 1; bases outside the gene matches: 8. The CDR3 loop is CASSLYGRGIGTDTQYF. Here the CDR3 DNA reads TGCGCCAGCAGCTTGTACGGGAGGGGAATAGGCACAGATACGCAGTATTTT.

The rearrangement joins TRBV27 to TRBJ2-7, with 9 bases identical to TRBD1. The ends lost 6 bases at V and 4 bases at J; junction bases unmatched: 7. CDR3 size: 14 residues. Germline CDR1 MNHEY, CDR2 SMNVEV (reference sequence). CDR3: CASSDSDRGYEQYF. CDR3 sequence (DNA): TGTGCCAGCAGCGATTCCGACAGGGGGTACGAGCAGTACTTC.